The source of this TCR beta chain is a study of tumor and adjacent non-tumor tissue in lung cancer. Study outcomes and limitations: In normal lung, the top 100 clones were significantly more dominant than in tumor. Significantly higher TCR diversity was found in tumor than normal lung.

TCRbeta libraries were built with three rounds of nested PCR, modified from ARM-PCR. TCRdb fed the multiplex PCR reads into MiXCR, producing one record per CDR3 protein. The top ten hold under 45% of the sample, which has more than 85,000 distinct CDR3 sequences, approximately 71% seen once. Notes on this clonotype: The antigen is undetermined.

This sample's RNA came from whole unsorted tissue. Chemotherapy-naive patients with new lung cancer underwent thoracic surgery in China, August–late 2014. The receptor comes from a woman aged 55-75 years with non-small cell lung cancer. Sequencing used lung tumor tissue.

CDR3 DNA sequence: TGTGCCAGCAGCTTAGAACCGGGACTCCACACTGAAGCTTTCTTT. It encodes CASSLEPGLHTEAFF. The rearrangement joins TRBV11-2 to TRBJ1-1, with a weak D call TRBD1 (5 bases). V was cut by 0 bases and J by 3 bases, with 11 bases left in between. Per germline, CDR1 SGHAT and CDR2 FQNNGV. There are 15 residues in the CDR3.